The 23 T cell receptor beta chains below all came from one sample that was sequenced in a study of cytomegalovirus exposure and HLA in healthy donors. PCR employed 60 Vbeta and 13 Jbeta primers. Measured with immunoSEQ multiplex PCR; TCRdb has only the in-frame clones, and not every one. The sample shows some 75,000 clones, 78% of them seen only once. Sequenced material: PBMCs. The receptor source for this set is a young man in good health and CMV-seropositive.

This CDR3 reads CARIFCGAGREFWNIQYF. CDR3 nucleotides: TGTGCCAGGATATTTTGCGGGGCAGGGAGGGAGTTTTGGAACATTCAGTACTTC. This rearrangement joins TRBV5-4 to TRBJ2-4; 7 bases align to TRBD2. Looked up from germline, CDR1 is SGHNT and CDR2 is YYREEE (reference sequence). Trimming took 8 bases from V and 7 from J; bases not matched to a gene: 24. The CDR3 spans 18 residues.

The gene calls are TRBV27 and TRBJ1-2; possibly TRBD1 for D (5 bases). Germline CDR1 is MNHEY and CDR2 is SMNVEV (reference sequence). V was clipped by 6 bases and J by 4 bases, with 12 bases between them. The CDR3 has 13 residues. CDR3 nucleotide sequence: TGTGCCAGCAGGGGGGGTCCAGCCTATGGCTACACCTTC. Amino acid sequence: CASRGGPAYGYTF.

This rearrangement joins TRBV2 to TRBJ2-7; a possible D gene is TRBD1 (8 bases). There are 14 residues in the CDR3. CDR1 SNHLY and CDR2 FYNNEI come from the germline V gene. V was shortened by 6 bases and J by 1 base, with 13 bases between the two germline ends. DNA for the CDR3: TGTGCCAGCAGGCGGGGGACAGGATCCTACGAGCAGTACTTC. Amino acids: CASRRGTGSYEQYF.

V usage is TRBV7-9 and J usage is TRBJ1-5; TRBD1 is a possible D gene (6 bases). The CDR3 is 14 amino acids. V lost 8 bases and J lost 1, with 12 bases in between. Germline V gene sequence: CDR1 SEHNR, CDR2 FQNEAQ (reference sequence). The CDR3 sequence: CASSLRGSNQPQHF. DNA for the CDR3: TGTGCCAGCTCCCTGAGGGGGAGCAATCAGCCCCAGCATTTT. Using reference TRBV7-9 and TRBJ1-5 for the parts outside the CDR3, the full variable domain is DTGVSQNPRHKITKRGQNVTFRCDPISEHNRLYWYRQTLGQGPEFLTYFQNEAQLEKSRLLSDRFSAERPKGSFSTLEIQRTEQGDSAMYLCASSLRGSNQPQHFGDGTRLSIL.

The CDR3 DNA sequence: TGTGCCAGCAGTTTACAGGGGCCTGGGGCCAACGTCCTGACTTTC. Translated: CASSLQGPGANVLTF. The gene calls are TRBV6-5 and TRBJ2-6; 7 bases are a match to TRBD1. V lost 4 bases to trimming and J lost 2 bases; unmatched junction nucleotides: 2. The V gene's germline CDR1 is MNHEY and CDR2 SVGAGI. The CDR3 contains 15 residues.

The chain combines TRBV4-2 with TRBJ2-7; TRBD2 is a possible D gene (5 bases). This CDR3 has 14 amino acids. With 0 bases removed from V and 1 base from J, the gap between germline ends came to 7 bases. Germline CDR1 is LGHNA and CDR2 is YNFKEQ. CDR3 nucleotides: TGTGCCAGCAGCCAAGATCGGACTTCCTACGAGCAGTACTTC. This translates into CASSQDRTSYEQYF.

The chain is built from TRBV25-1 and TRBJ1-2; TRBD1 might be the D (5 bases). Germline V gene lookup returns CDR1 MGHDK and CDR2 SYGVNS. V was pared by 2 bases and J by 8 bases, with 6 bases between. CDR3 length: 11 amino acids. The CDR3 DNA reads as TGTGCCAGCAGTGAAGGGGCGGGCTACACCTTC. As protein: CASSEGAGYTF.

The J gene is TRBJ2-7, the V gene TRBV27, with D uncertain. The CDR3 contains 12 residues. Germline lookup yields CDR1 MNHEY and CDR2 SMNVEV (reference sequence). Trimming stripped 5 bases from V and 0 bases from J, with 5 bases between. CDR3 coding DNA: TGTGCCAGCAGTAGGAGCTCCTACGAGCAGTACTTC. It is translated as CASSRSSYEQYF.

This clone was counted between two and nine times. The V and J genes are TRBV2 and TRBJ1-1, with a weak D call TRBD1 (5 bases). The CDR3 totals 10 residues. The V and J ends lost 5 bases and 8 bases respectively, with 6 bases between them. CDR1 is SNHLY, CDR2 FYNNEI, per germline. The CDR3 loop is CASSYREAFF. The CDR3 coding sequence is TGTGCCAGCAGTTACAGGGAAGCTTTCTTT.

For the CDR3, the DNA is TGCGCCAGCAGCTTGGTCAGGGTGGACACTGAAGCTTTCTTT. It is translated as CASSLVRVDTEAFF. The chain links TRBV5-1 to TRBJ1-1, with D tentatively TRBD1 (5 bases). The V gene lost 0 bases and the J gene lost 3 bases, with 9 bases spanning the gap. In germline, CDR1 is SGHRS, CDR2 YFSETQ. This CDR3 has 14 amino acids.

The CDR3 here is CASSLSGMGEKLFF. For the CDR3, the DNA is TGTGCCAGCAGTTTATCGGGGATGGGTGAAAAACTGTTTTTT. The genes are TRBV28 and TRBJ1-4; D is undetermined. This CDR3 has 14 amino acids. The germline V gene has CDR1 MDHEN and CDR2 SYDVKM. V shed 1 base and J shed 7 bases, with 10 bases lying between them.

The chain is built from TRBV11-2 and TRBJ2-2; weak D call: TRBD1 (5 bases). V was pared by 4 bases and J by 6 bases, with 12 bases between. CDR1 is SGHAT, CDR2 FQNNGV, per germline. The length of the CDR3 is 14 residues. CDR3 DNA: TGTGCCAGCAGCTCAAACAGGTCCCCCGGGGAGCTGTTTTTT. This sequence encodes CASSSNRSPGELFF.

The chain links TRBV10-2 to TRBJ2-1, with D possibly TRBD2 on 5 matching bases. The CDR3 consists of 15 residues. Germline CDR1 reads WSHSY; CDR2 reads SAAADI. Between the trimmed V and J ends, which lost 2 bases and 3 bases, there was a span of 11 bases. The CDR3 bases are TGCGCCAGCAGTGAGCCCCCGGCGGGCTACAATGAGCAGTTCTTC. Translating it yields CASSEPPAGYNEQFF.

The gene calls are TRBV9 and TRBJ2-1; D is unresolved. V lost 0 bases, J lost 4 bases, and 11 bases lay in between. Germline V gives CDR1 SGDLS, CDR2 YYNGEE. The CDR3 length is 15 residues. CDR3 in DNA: TGTGCCAGCAGCGTAGGTAGCCCGACTTACAATGAGCAGTTCTTC. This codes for CASSVGSPTYNEQFF.

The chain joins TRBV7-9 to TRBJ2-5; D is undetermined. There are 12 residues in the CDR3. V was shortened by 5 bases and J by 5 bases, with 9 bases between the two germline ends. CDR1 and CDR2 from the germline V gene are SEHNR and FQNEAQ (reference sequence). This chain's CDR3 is CASSARPETQYF. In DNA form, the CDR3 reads TGTGCCAGCAGCGCTAGACCCGAGACCCAGTACTTC. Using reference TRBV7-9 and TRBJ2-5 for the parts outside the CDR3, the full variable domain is DTGVSQNPRHKITKRGQNVTFRCDPISEHNRLYWYRQTLGQGPEFLTYFQNEAQLEKSRLLSDRFSAERPKGSFSTLEIQRTEQGDSAMYLCASSARPETQYFGPGTRLLVL.

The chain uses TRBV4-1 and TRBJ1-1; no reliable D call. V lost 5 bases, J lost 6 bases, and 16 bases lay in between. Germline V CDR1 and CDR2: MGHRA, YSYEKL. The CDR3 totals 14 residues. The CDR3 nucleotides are TGCGCCAGCAGCTCGACAACAGAAGTGCCTGAAGCTTTCTTT. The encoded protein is CASSSTTEVPEAFF.

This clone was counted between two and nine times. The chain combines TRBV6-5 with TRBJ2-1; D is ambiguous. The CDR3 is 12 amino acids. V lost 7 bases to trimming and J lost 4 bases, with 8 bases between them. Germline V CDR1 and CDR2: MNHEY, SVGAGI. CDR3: CASTQDYNEQFF. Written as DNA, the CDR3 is TGTGCCAGCACCCAGGATTACAATGAGCAGTTCTTC.

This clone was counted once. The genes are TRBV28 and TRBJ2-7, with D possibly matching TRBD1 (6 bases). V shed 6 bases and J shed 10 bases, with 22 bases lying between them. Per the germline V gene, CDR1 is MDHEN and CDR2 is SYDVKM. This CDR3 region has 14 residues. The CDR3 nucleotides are TGTGCCAGCAGAAGGGACACCGGAATCAGTATCCAGTACTTC. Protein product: CASRRDTGISIQYF.

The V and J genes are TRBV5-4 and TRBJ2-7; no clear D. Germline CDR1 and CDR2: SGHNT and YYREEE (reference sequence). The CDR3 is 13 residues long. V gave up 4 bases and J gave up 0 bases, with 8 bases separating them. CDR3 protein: CASSHYNSYEQYF. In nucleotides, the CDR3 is TGTGCCAGCAGCCACTATAACTCCTACGAGCAGTACTTC.

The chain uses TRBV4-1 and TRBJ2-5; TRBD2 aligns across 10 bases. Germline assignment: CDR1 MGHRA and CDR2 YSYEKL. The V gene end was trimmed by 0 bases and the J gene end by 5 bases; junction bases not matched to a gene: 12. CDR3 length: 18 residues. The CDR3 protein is CASSQDPRLAGDGETQYF. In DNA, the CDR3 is TGCGCCAGCAGCCAAGATCCAAGGCTAGCGGGAGACGGGGAGACCCAGTACTTC.

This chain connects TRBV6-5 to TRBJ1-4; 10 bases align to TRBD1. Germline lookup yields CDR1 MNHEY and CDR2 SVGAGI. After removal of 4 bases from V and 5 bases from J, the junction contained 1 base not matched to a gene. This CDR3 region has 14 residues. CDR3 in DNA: TGTGCCAGCAGTTCGGGACAGGGGAATGAAAAACTGTTTTTT. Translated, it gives CASSSGQGNEKLFF.

In nucleotides, the CDR3 is TGCGCCAGCAGCCATGTCCGGGGCGGGAGGACCTACGAGCAGTACTTC. Its translation: CASSHVRGGRTYEQYF. The gene calls are TRBV4-1 and TRBJ2-7; 8 positions match TRBD2. The CDR3 is 16 residues long. The V gene's germline CDR1 is MGHRA and CDR2 YSYEKL. V lost 3 bases to trimming and J lost 2 bases; unmatched junction nucleotides: 9.

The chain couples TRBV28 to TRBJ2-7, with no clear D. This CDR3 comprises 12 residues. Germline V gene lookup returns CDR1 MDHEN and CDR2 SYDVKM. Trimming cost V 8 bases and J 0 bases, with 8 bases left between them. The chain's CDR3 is CASGEDSYEQYF. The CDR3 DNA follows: TGTGCCAGCGGTGAGGACTCCTACGAGCAGTACTTC.